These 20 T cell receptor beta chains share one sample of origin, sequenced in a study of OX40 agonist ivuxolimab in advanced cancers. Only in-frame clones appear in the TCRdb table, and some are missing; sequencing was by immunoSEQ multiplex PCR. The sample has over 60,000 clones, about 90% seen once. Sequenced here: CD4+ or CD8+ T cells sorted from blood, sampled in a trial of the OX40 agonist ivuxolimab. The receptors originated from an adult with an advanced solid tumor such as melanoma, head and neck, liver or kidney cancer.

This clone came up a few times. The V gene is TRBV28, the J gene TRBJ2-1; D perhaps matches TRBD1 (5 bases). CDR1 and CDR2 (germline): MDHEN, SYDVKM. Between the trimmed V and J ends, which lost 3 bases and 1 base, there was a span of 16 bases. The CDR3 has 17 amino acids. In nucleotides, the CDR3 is TGTGCCAGCAGTTTGCCCCCAAGGGGAAATTCCTACAATGAGCAGTTCTTC. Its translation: CASSLPPRGNSYNEQFF.

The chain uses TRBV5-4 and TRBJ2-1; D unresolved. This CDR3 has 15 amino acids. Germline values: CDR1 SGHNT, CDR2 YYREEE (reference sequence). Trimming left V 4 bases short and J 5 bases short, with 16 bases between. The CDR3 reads CASSQAGVANNEQFF. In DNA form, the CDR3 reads TGTGCCAGCAGCCAGGCTGGGGTCGCGAACAATGAGCAGTTCTTC.

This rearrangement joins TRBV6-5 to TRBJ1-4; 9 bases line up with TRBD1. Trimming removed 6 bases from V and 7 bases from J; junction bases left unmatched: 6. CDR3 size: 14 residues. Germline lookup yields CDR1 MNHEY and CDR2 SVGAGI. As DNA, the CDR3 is TGTGCCAGCAGCTCCGGGACAGGGATTGAAAAACTGTTTTTT. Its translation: CASSSGTGIEKLFF.

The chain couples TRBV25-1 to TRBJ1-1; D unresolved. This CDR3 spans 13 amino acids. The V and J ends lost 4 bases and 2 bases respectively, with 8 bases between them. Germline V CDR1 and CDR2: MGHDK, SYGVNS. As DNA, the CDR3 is TGTGCCAGCAGTGGTAGCTTTAACACTGAAGCTTTCTTT. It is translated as CASSGSFNTEAFF.

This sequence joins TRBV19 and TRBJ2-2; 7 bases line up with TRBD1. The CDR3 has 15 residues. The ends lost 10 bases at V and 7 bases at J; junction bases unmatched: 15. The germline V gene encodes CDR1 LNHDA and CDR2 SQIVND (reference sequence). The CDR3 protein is CATRLDRVPGGELFF. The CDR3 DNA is TGTGCCACCCGCCTTGACAGGGTCCCGGGCGGGGAGCTGTTTTTT.

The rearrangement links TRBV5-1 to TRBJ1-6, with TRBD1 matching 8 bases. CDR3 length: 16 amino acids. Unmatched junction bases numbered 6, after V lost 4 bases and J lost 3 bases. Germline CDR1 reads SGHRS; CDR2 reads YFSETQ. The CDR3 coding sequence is TGCGCCAGCAGCCACGGACAGGGAATCTATAATTCACCCCTCCACTTT. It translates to CASSHGQGIYNSPLHF. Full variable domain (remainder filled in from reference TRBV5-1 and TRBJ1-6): KAGVTQTPRYLIKTRGQQVTLSCSPISGHRSVSWYQQTPGQGLQFLFEYFSETQRNKGNFPGRFSGRQFSNSRSEMNVSTLELGDSALYLCASSHGQGIYNSPLHFGNGTRLTVT.

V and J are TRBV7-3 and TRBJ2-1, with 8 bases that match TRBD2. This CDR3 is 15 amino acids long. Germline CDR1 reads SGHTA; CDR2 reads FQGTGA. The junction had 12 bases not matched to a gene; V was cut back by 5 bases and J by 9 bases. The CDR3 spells CASSPVVSGTSEQFF. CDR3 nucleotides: TGTGCCAGCAGCCCCGTTGTTAGCGGGACGTCTGAGCAGTTCTTC.

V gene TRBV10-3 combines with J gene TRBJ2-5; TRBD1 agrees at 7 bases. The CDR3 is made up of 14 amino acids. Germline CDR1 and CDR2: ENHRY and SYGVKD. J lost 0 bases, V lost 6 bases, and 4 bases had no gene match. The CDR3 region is CAISRDSYQETQYF. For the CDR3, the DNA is TGTGCCATCAGCCGGGACAGCTACCAAGAGACCCAGTACTTC.

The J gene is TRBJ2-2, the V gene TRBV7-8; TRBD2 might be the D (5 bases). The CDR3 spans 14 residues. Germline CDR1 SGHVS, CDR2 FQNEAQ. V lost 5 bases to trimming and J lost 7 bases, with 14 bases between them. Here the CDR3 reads CASSPGSAGGELFF. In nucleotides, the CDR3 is TGTGCCAGCAGCCCCGGTTCGGCGGGCGGGGAGCTGTTTTTT.

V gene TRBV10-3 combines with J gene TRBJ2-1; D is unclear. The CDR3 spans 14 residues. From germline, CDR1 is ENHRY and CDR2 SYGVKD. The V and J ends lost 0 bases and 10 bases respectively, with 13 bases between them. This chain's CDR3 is CAISESVVGGEQFF. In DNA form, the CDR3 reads TGTGCCATCAGTGAGTCCGTCGTCGGTGGAGAGCAGTTCTTC.

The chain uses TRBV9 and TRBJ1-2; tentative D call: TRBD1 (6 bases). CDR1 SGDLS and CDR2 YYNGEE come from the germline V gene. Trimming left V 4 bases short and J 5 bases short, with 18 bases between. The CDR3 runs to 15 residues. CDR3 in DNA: TGTGCCAGCAGCCCCCGGGACATTGGGGCGTATGGCTACACCTTC. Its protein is CASSPRDIGAYGYTF. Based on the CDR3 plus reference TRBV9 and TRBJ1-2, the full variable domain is DSGVTQTPKHLITATGQRVTLRCSPRSGDLSVYWYQQSLDQGLQFLIQYYNGEERAKGNILERFSAQQFPDLHSELNLSSLELGDSALYFCASSPRDIGAYGYTFGSGTRLTVV.

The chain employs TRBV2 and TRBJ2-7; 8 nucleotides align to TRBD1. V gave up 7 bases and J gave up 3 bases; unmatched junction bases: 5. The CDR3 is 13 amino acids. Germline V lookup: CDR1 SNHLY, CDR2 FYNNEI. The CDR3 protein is CASNGQGNYEQYF. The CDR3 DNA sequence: TGTGCCAGCAACGGACAGGGTAACTACGAGCAGTACTTC.

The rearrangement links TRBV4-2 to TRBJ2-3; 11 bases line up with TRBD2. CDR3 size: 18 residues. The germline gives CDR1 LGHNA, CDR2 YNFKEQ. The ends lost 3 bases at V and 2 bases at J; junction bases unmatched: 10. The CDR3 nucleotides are TGTGCCAGCAGCCAGGCACAGACTAGCGGGGCCGCCACAGATACGCAGTATTTT. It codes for CASSQAQTSGAATDTQYF.

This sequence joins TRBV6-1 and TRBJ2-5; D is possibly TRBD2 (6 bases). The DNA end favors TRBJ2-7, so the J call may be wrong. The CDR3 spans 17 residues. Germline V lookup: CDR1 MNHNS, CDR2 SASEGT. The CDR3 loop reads CASSEALLQTGEYEQYF. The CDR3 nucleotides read TGTGCCAGCAGTGAAGCGCTTCTACAGACGGGGGAGTACGAGCAGTACTTC.

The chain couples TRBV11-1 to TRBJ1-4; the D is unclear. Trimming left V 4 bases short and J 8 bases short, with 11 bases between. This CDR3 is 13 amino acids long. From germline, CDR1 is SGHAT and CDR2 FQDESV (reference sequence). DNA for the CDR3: TGTGCCAGCAGCTCCCTCGTCTTGGAAAAACTGTTTTTT. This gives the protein CASSSLVLEKLFF.

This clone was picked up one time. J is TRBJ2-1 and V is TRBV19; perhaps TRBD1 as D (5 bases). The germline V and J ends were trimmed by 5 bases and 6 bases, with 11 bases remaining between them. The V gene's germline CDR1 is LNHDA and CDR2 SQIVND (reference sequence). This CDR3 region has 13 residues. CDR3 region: CASSWQGINEQFF. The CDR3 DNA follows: TGTGCCAGTAGTTGGCAGGGAATCAATGAGCAGTTCTTC.

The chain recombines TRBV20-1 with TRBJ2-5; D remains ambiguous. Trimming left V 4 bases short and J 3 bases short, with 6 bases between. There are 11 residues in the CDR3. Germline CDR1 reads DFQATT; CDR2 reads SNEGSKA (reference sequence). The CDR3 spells CSATEKETQYF. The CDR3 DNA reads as TGCAGTGCTACCGAAAAAGAGACCCAGTACTTC.

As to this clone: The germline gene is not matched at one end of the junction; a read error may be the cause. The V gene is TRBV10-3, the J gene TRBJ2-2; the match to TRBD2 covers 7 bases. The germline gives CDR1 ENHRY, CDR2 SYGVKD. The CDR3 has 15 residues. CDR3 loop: CAISEREGNIGELFF. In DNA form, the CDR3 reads TGTGCCATCAGTGAGAGGGAGGGCAACATCGGGGAGCTGTTTTTT.

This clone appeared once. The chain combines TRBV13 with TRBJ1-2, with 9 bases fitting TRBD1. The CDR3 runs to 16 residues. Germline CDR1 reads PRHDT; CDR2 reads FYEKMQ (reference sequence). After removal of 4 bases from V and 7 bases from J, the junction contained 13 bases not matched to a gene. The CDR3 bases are TGTGCCAGCAGCTATGCAAGGGACAGGGCCCTCGGTGGCTACACCTTC. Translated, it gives CASSYARDRALGGYTF.

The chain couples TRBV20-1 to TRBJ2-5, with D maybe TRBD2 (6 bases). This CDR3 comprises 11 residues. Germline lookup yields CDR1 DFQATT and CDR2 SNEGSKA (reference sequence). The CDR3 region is CSLTSSETQYF. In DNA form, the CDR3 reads TGCAGCTTAACTAGCTCGGAGACCCAGTACTTC.